One and the same sample provided the 25 T cell receptor beta chains below, sequenced in a study of blood T cell repertoires in COVID-19. The assay was immunoSEQ multiplex PCR, and TCRdb's table has in-frame clones only and misses some. The sample consists of 250,000 to 350,000 clones, around 92% of them appearing once. Sequencing used peripheral blood. All receptors come from a man between 18 and 29 years old who had recovered from COVID-19.

The rearrangement uses TRBV2 and TRBJ2-2; 9 nucleotides agree with TRBD1. With 6 bases clipped from V and 3 bases from J, the junction kept 2 bases outside the gene matches. CDR3 length: 14 amino acids. The germline CDR1 and CDR2 sequences are SNHLY and FYNNEI. The CDR3 nucleotides read TGTGCCAGCAGGGGGACAGGGTACACCGGGGAGCTGTTTTTT. It codes for CASRGTGYTGELFF.

The V gene is TRBV2, the J gene TRBJ2-5; 11 bases match TRBD2. With 3 bases clipped from V and 4 bases from J, the junction kept 4 bases outside the gene matches. The germline gives CDR1 SNHLY, CDR2 FYNNEI. This CDR3 region has 15 residues. CDR3 DNA: TGTGCCAGCAGTGAGACTAGCGGGGTAACAGAGACCCAGTACTTC. This translates into CASSETSGVTETQYF.

This clone was seen more than once but under ten times. The chain joins TRBV4-2 to TRBJ2-7; 12 bases are a match to TRBD2. The V gene's germline CDR1 is LGHNA and CDR2 YNFKEQ. This CDR3 has 17 residues. V trimming: 11 bases; J trimming: 2 bases; junction bases outside the gene matches: 16. The CDR3 reads CASRQGLAGSAAYEQYF. The CDR3 nucleotides read TGTGCCTCGCGGCAGGGACTAGCGGGCTCTGCTGCCTACGAGCAGTACTTC.

Regarding this clone: Distinct nucleotide sequences in the sample also encode this CDR3. The chain has TRBV7-3 and TRBJ1-1; weak D call: TRBD1 (6 bases). This CDR3 has 13 residues. The V gene's germline CDR1 is SGHTA and CDR2 FQGTGA. V was cut by 4 bases and J by 5 bases, with 11 bases left in between. The CDR3 DNA sequence: TGTGCCAGCAGCTCCCAAGGGGGAACTGAAGCTTTCTTT. Protein product: CASSSQGGTEAFF.

This clone was detected a few times. This rearrangement joins TRBV2 to TRBJ1-2; 8 bases are a match to TRBD1. The CDR3 is made up of 14 amino acids. Looked up from germline, CDR1 is SNHLY and CDR2 is FYNNEI. V dropped 3 bases and J dropped 4; count of bases not matched to a gene: 4. DNA of the CDR3: TGTGCCAGCAGTGAGGCAGGGGGCAGCTATGGCTACACCTTC. Amino acid sequence: CASSEAGGSYGYTF.

In its sample, this clone was seen once. J is TRBJ2-7 and V is TRBV3-1 (or the pseudogene TRBV3-2); D is unresolved. Germline loops: CDR1 LGHDT, CDR2 YNNKEL (reference sequence). The CDR3 is made up of 15 amino acids. Trimming took 0 bases from V and 3 from J, leaving 12 bases between them. Here the CDR3 reads CASSQDLVTFYEQYF. The CDR3 nucleotides are TGTGCCAGCAGCCAAGATCTCGTCACTTTCTACGAGCAGTACTTC.

V and J are TRBV10-3 and TRBJ1-2; D is perhaps TRBD1 (5 bases). The germline CDR1 and CDR2 sequences are ENHRY and SYGVKD. The CDR3 covers 11 residues. The V gene lost 3 bases and the J gene lost 9 bases, with 8 bases spanning the gap. This CDR3 is CAISDRARYTF. The CDR3 nucleotides are TGTGCCATCAGTGACAGGGCTCGCTACACCTTC.

The chain combines TRBV7-8 with TRBJ2-7, with 7 bases identical to TRBD2. J lost 2 bases, V lost 1 base, and 11 bases had no gene match. The germline V gene has CDR1 SGHVS and CDR2 FQNEAQ. The CDR3 is 17 residues long. The CDR3: CASSLGPAKRGTYEQYF. CDR3 sequence (DNA): TGTGCCAGCAGCTTAGGTCCAGCGAAGCGGGGAACCTACGAGCAGTACTTC.

This clone was seen only once. The chain links TRBV9 to TRBJ2-1, with D unclear. Germline CDR1 reads SGDLS; CDR2 reads YYNGEE. V was shortened by 4 bases and J by 8 bases, with 7 bases between the two germline ends. This CDR3 has 11 amino acids. CDR3 amino acids: CASSQRDEQFF. The CDR3 bases are TGTGCCAGCAGCCAACGCGATGAGCAGTTCTTC. Filled out from reference TRBV9 and TRBJ2-1, the complete variable domain reads DSGVTQTPKHLITATGQRVTLRCSPRSGDLSVYWYQQSLDQGLQFLIQYYNGEERAKGNILERFSAQQFPDLHSELNLSSLELGDSALYFCASSQRDEQFFGPGTRLTVL.

This chain uses TRBV7-9 with TRBJ1-6; TRBD1 agrees at 8 bases. This CDR3 is 18 amino acids long. The V gene end was trimmed by 0 bases and the J gene end by 5 bases; junction bases not matched to a gene: 9. Germline assignment: CDR1 SEHNR and CDR2 FQNEAQ (reference sequence). The CDR3 DNA follows: TGTGCCAGCAGCTTAGCCCCGACAGGGGTTGTCGATAATTCACCCCTCCACTTT. This codes for CASSLAPTGVVDNSPLHF.

The V call is TRBV12-5, the J call TRBJ1-2, with a tentative D call TRBD1 (6 bases). The CDR3 loop spans 17 amino acids. V was cut by 1 base and J by 4 bases, with 19 bases left in between. Germline-derived CDR1 and CDR2 are LGHNT and FRNRAP. Here the CDR3 reads CASGLAPGDQTLYGYTF. The CDR3 coding sequence is TGTGCTAGTGGTTTGGCACCAGGGGACCAAACCCTCTATGGCTACACCTTC.

The chain is built from TRBV7-8 and TRBJ2-2; tentative D call: TRBD2 (5 bases). The CDR3 sequence is 16 residues long. Germline CDR1 reads SGHVS; CDR2 reads FQNEAQ. The ends were cut back, 2 bases at V and 4 bases at J, with 14 bases in the middle. The CDR3 bases are TGTGCCAGCAGCTTAAGCGCTAGCAGCGGCACCGGGGAGCTGTTTTTT. Residues: CASSLSASSGTGELFF.

V is TRBV5-1 and J is TRBJ2-7; TRBD1 is a possible D gene (5 bases). CDR3 size: 13 residues. Germline assignment: CDR1 SGHRS and CDR2 YFSETQ. V dropped 2 bases and J dropped 5 bases, with 11 bases sitting between them. DNA for the CDR3: TGCGCCAGCAGCTTCCCAGGGTCCAACGAGCAGTACTTC. As protein: CASSFPGSNEQYF.

The rearrangement uses TRBV3-1 (or the pseudogene TRBV3-2) and TRBJ1-1, with D maybe TRBD1 (6 bases). This CDR3 has 13 residues. V lost 1 base, J lost 5 bases, and 8 bases lay in between. Germline loops: CDR1 LGHDT, CDR2 YNNKEL (reference sequence). This CDR3 reads CASSQGGRTEAFF. In DNA, the CDR3 is TGTGCCAGCAGCCAAGGGGGGCGGACTGAAGCTTTCTTT.

The V call is TRBV21-1, the J call TRBJ1-5. TRBV21-1 is reported as a pseudogene. The CDR3 has 11 amino acids. CDR3 in DNA: TGTGCCAGCAGCCTTAATCAGCCCCAGCATTTT. Its protein is CASSLNQPQHF.

This clone was counted once. CDR3 coding DNA: TGTGCCAGCTCACCGGGACACAGCAATCAGCCCCAGCATTTT. Residues: CASSPGHSNQPQHF. The V call is TRBV18, the J call TRBJ1-5; the D gene is possibly TRBD1 (6 bases). This CDR3 is built from 14 residues. V gave up 3 bases and J gave up 1 base, with 7 bases separating them. Germline V gene lookup returns CDR1 KGHSH and CDR2 LQKENI.

This chain connects TRBV7-9 to TRBJ2-7; TRBD2 might be the D (6 bases). Germline V gene data show CDR1 as SEHNR and CDR2 as FQNEAQ (reference sequence). The CDR3 totals 15 residues. Trimming cost V 1 base and J 2 bases, with 12 bases left between them. The CDR3 DNA reads TGTGCCAGCAGCTTAGAAGGCGGGAAAGCCTACGAGCAGTACTTC. Translating it yields CASSLEGGKAYEQYF.

The V call is TRBV10-3, the J call TRBJ1-1; D is ambiguous. This CDR3 has 16 amino acids. With 6 bases removed from V and 4 bases from J, the gap between germline ends came to 21 bases. Germline V gene data show CDR1 as ENHRY and CDR2 as SYGVKD. Written as DNA, the CDR3 is TGTGCCATCAGCCCGAACTCAGGCGGGTCGGCCACTGAAGCTTTCTTT. This codes for CAISPNSGGSATEAFF.

In its sample, this clone was seen a few times. The chain couples TRBV6-4 to TRBJ2-1; the match to TRBD2 covers 9 bases. The CDR3 length is 17 residues. Germline V gene sequence: CDR1 MRHNA, CDR2 SNTAGT. Losses at the gene ends were 0 bases for V and 9 bases for J; bases not matched to a gene: 12. The CDR3: CASSDSGLAGGRSEQFF. The CDR3 DNA reads TGTGCCAGCAGTGACTCCGGGTTGGCGGGGGGGCGGTCTGAGCAGTTCTTC.

The rearrangement links TRBV5-1 to TRBJ2-7, with TRBD2 as a possible D gene (6 bases). Looked up from germline, CDR1 is SGHRS and CDR2 is YFSETQ. Trimming cost V 4 bases and J 0 bases, with 17 bases left between them. This CDR3 is built from 16 residues. The CDR3 nucleotides read TGCGCCAGCAGCCCGCTCGGGGGTAGTTCCTCCTACGAGCAGTACTTC. It yields the protein CASSPLGGSSSYEQYF.

The CDR3 here is CASSVDQGSHSNQPQHF. DNA for the CDR3: TGCGCCAGCAGTGTCGATCAGGGGAGCCATAGCAATCAGCCCCAGCATTTT. This chain uses TRBV10-2 with TRBJ1-5; tentatively, D is TRBD1 (6 bases). The germline V gene has CDR1 WSHSY and CDR2 SAAADI. CDR3 length: 17 amino acids. V lost 4 bases and J lost 0, with 16 bases in between.

The chain joins TRBV27 to TRBJ1-5; the D is unclear. Germline CDR1 MNHEY, CDR2 SMNVEV (reference sequence). Trimming shortened V by 6 bases and J by 1 base, and 13 bases separated the two germline ends. CDR3 length equals 15 residues. The CDR3 DNA sequence: TGTGCCAGCAGCCCGAGGACTAGCAGCAATCAGCCCCAGCATTTT. It translates to CASSPRTSSNQPQHF.

The V and J genes are TRBV6-6 and TRBJ1-5; a possible D gene is TRBD1 (6 bases). From germline, CDR1 is MNHNY and CDR2 SVGAGI (reference sequence). Trimming removed 6 bases at V and 0 bases at J, with 27 bases between. The CDR3 covers 20 residues. CDR3 loop: CASSQYRASLGRGSNQPQHF. In nucleotides, the CDR3 is TGTGCCAGCAGCCAGTATCGGGCCTCTCTCGGCAGGGGTAGCAATCAGCCCCAGCATTTT.

V and J are TRBV6-5 and TRBJ2-7; 8 bases map to TRBD1. Trimming at V came to 8 bases and at J to 5 bases, leaving 2 bases not matched to a gene. Germline V gene lookup returns CDR1 MNHEY and CDR2 SVGAGI. The length of the CDR3 is 11 residues. CDR3: CASAGGNEQYF. In DNA, the CDR3 is TGTGCCAGCGCAGGGGGCAACGAGCAGTACTTC.

This clone was observed once. The chain uses TRBV29-1 and TRBJ2-3, with TRBD1 identical over 11 bases. The CDR3 consists of 14 residues. Germline CDR1 SQVTM, CDR2 ANQGSEA. The junction had 4 bases not matched to a gene; V was cut back by 6 bases and J by 2 bases. The CDR3 DNA reads as TGCAGCGTCGAGGACAGGGGGCACACAGATACGCAGTATTTT. It yields the protein CSVEDRGHTDTQYF.